These 28 T cell receptor beta chains share one sample of origin, sequenced in a study of T cells in Graves' hyperthyroidism and ophthalmopathy. Amplified TCR beta CDR3 regions came from RNA transcripts. First-round RT-PCR of the TCR CDR3 relied on the HTBI primer set. MiXCR, applied by TCRdb to the multiplex PCR reads, yields one record per CDR3 protein. Among 650,000 to 700,000 distinct CDR3 sequences listed, approximately 15% were seen once. Source material: blood. The receptors stem from a man between 45 and 60 years old with Graves' hyperthyroidism.

This clonotype was counted a few times. V gene TRBV20-1 combines with J gene TRBJ2-2; perhaps TRBD2 as D (5 bases). CDR1 is DFQATT, CDR2 SNEGSKA, per germline (reference sequence). V dropped 0 bases and J dropped 7 bases, with 15 bases sitting between them. The CDR3 extends over 15 amino acids. This CDR3 is CSARDARGRNGELFF. CDR3 DNA: TGCAGTGCTAGAGATGCACGGGGTAGGAACGGGGAGCTGTTTTTT.

Worth noting for this clonotype: One end of the junction varies from germline; a read error may be responsible. The rearrangement joins TRBV20-1 to TRBJ2-5; D remains unclear. Germline loops: CDR1 DFQATT, CDR2 SNEGSKA (reference sequence). The CDR3 consists of 14 residues. For the CDR3, the DNA is TGCAATGCTAGTAAAGGGCGGTTCCAAGAGACCCAGTACTTC. Amino acid sequence: CNASKGRFQETQYF.

At least ten counts were recorded for this clonotype. This sequence joins TRBV11-2 and TRBJ1-5; 7 positions agree with TRBD1. Germline V gene lookup returns CDR1 SGHAT and CDR2 FQNNGV. V lost 1 base to trimming and J lost 0 bases; unmatched junction nucleotides: 6. The CDR3 loop spans 17 amino acids. The CDR3, as DNA: TGTGCCAGCAGCTTAGGGTCAGGGGGTGCTAGCAATCAGCCCCAGCATTTT. Protein product: CASSLGSGGASNQPQHF.

This rearrangement joins TRBV25-1 to TRBJ2-2; no reliable D call. From germline, CDR1 is MGHDK and CDR2 SYGVNS. The V end lost 4 bases, the J end lost 6 bases, and 15 bases lay between the germline ends. The CDR3 consists of 15 residues. The CDR3 nucleotides are TGTGCCAGCAGTGTTTCTCCACATCACCCCGGGGAGCTGTTTTTT. This translates into CASSVSPHHPGELFF. The whole variable domain, filled in from reference TRBV25-1 and TRBJ2-2, reads EADIYQTPRYLVIGTGKKITLECSQTMGHDKMYWYQQDPGMELHLIHYSYGVNSTEKGDLSSESTVSRIRTEHFPLTLESARPSHTSQYLCASSVSPHHPGELFFGEGSRLTVL.

This clonotype was seen many times. The chain uses TRBV2 and TRBJ2-7; a possible D gene is TRBD1 (5 bases). V was clipped by 7 bases and J by 3 bases, with 10 bases between them. Germline CDR1 is SNHLY and CDR2 is FYNNEI. The CDR3 length is 12 residues. DNA of the CDR3: TGTGCCAGCAAGGACAACTACTACGAGCAGTACTTC. This sequence encodes CASKDNYYEQYF.

This clonotype was seen repeatedly, ten times or more. The chain carries TRBV7-2 and TRBJ2-3, with no clear D. This CDR3 is 17 amino acids long. V was trimmed by 1 base and J by 0 bases, leaving 14 bases between them. CDR1 and CDR2 from the germline V gene are SGHTA and FQGNSA. CDR3 loop: CASSLEPLATSTDTQYF. CDR3 in DNA: TGTGCCAGCAGCTTAGAACCTCTCGCGACTAGCACAGATACGCAGTATTTT.

The sample holds many counts of this clonotype. The chain recombines TRBV7-2 with TRBJ1-5; D is unresolved. The CDR3 covers 15 residues. Germline CDR1 SGHTA, CDR2 FQGNSA. Trimming removed 7 bases from V and 0 bases from J, with 13 bases in between. In nucleotides, the CDR3 is TGTGCCAGCACCAATAGACTCGATAGCAATCAGCCCCAGCATTTT. Its protein is CASTNRLDSNQPQHF. The full variable domain, with the rest looked up from reference TRBV7-2 and TRBJ1-5, is GAGVSQSPSNKVTEKGKDVELRCDPISGHTALYWYRQSLGQGLEFLIYFQGNSAPDKSGLPSDRFSAERTGGSVSTLTIQRTQQEDSAVYLCASTNRLDSNQPQHFGDGTRLSIL.

This rearrangement joins TRBV29-1 to TRBJ2-5; no reliable D call. This CDR3 is 13 amino acids long. Germline assignment: CDR1 SQVTM and CDR2 ANQGSEA. Trimming cost V 4 bases and J 3 bases, with 12 bases left between them. The CDR3 DNA sequence: TGCAGCGTTGTACAAAGCCTTAAAGAGACCCAGTACTTC. This gives the protein CSVVQSLKETQYF.

This clonotype came up many times. The chain employs TRBV24-1 and TRBJ2-7, with a weak D call TRBD1 (6 bases). Germline V gene data show CDR1 as KGHDR and CDR2 as SFDVKD. V was pared by 2 bases and J by 0 bases, with 13 bases between. This CDR3 has 16 residues. In DNA, the CDR3 is TGTGCCACCAGTGATTCGGGGACAAAGGGCTCCTACGAGCAGTACTTC. Protein sequence: CATSDSGTKGSYEQYF.

With regard to this clonotype: One base away lies a much larger clone, so this may be a sequencing read error. The chain links TRBV18 to TRBJ1-1; D gene ambiguous. The germline V gene has CDR1 KGHSH and CDR2 LQKENI. The CDR3 runs to 14 residues. CDR3 nucleotide sequence: TGTGCCAACTCACCACCCAGCAAGAACACTGAAGCTTTCTTT. Residues: CANSPPSKNTEAFF.

In this sample, this clonotype turned up many times. V gene TRBV3-1 combines with J gene TRBJ1-5; D remains ambiguous. This CDR3 spans 15 amino acids. In germline, CDR1 is LGHDT, CDR2 YNNKEL (reference sequence). V lost 0 bases and J 0 bases, leaving 6 bases between the germline ends. CDR3 amino acids: CASSQDLYSNQPQHF. In DNA, the CDR3 is TGTGCCAGCAGCCAAGACCTATATAGCAATCAGCCCCAGCATTTT. Using reference TRBV3-1 and TRBJ1-5 for the parts outside the CDR3, the full variable domain is DTAVSQTPKYLVTQMGNDKSIKCEQNLGHDTMYWYKQDSKKFLKIMFSYNNKELIINETVPNRFSPKSPDKAHLNLHINSLELGDSAVYFCASSQDLYSNQPQHFGDGTRLSIL.

There are a few counts of this clonotype. V usage is TRBV10-3 and J usage is TRBJ2-1, with TRBD1 identical over 10 bases. The V gene's germline CDR1 is ENHRY and CDR2 SYGVKD. The CDR3 runs to 13 residues. Trimming at V came to 7 bases and at J to 6 bases, leaving 3 bases not matched to a gene. This CDR3 is CAITRDRGNEQFF. The CDR3 nucleotides are TGTGCCATCACCAGGGACAGGGGCAATGAGCAGTTCTTC.

This clonotype has a count of ten or more. The chain links TRBV7-2 to TRBJ2-1; D remains unclear. The V end was cut by 10 bases, the J end by 0 bases, with 13 bases between. CDR1 is SGHTA, CDR2 FQGNSA, per germline. The CDR3 has 14 amino acids. CDR3 nucleotides: TGTGCCATTCCAGGTATCTTCTCCTACAATGAGCAGTTCTTC. Protein sequence: CAIPGIFSYNEQFF.

This clonotype appeared a few times. This chain joins TRBV20-1 and TRBJ1-6, with D unclear. There are 14 residues in the CDR3. CDR1 and CDR2 (germline): DFQATT, SNEGSKA (reference sequence). The V end was cut by 1 base, the J end by 3 bases, with 7 bases between. The DNA of the CDR3 is TGCAGTGCTAGAGCCGGAATCTATAATTCACCCCTCCACTTT. Translation gives CSARAGIYNSPLHF.

This clonotype has a count of ten or more. The rearrangement joins TRBV11-3 to TRBJ1-1; 7 bases match TRBD1. Germline assignment: CDR1 SGHNT and CDR2 YENEEA. Trimming took 2 bases from V and 4 from J; bases not matched to a gene: 4. The CDR3 has 14 residues. In DNA form, the CDR3 reads TGTGCCAGCAGCTTATCTCCAGGGGGCACTGAAGCTTTCTTT. Translating it yields CASSLSPGGTEAFF.

This clonotype was counted ten times or more. The chain recombines TRBV28 with TRBJ1-1, with a tentative D call TRBD1 (5 bases). The CDR3 runs to 12 residues. V shed 10 bases and J shed 0 bases, with 9 bases lying between them. CDR1 and CDR2 (germline): MDHEN, SYDVKM. The DNA of the CDR3 is TGTGCCACCAGGGTGGTGAACACTGAAGCTTTCTTT. Protein product: CATRVVNTEAFF.

This chain uses TRBV28 with TRBJ1-1; 9 bases agree with TRBD1. This CDR3 has 16 residues. J lost 4 bases, V lost 4 bases, and 10 bases had no gene match. The germline CDR1 and CDR2 sequences are MDHEN and SYDVKM. This CDR3 is CASSSRLGQGSTEAFF. The CDR3 nucleotides are TGTGCCAGCAGTTCAAGGCTCGGACAGGGGAGCACTGAAGCTTTCTTT.

This chain uses TRBV28 with TRBJ2-3, with 7 nucleotides matching TRBD2. CDR1 is MDHEN and CDR2 is SYDVKM in the germline V gene. J gave up 3 bases and V 3 bases, and 6 bases lay outside the gene matches. The CDR3 runs to 15 residues. This CDR3 is CASSFLAGDTDTQYF. The CDR3 DNA sequence: TGTGCCAGCAGTTTCCTGGCGGGAGATACAGATACGCAGTATTTT.

This clonotype was observed a few times. The chain carries TRBV10-3 and TRBJ1-1; a possible D gene is TRBD1 (5 bases). Germline CDR1 ENHRY, CDR2 SYGVKD. The CDR3 has 16 amino acids. The V end was cut by 2 bases, the J end by 0 bases, with 13 bases between. DNA of the CDR3: TGTGCCATCAGTGAGGATGGGACGTTTGTGAACACTGAAGCTTTCTTT. This translates into CAISEDGTFVNTEAFF.

The chain is built from TRBV28 and TRBJ2-7; D gene uncertain. Germline-derived CDR1 and CDR2 are MDHEN and SYDVKM. Trimming shortened V by 4 bases and J by 2 bases, and 15 bases separated the two germline ends. CDR3 length: 15 amino acids. CDR3 protein: CASSSFIQAAYEQYF. The CDR3 region has the DNA TGTGCCAGCAGTTCCTTCATCCAGGCAGCCTACGAGCAGTACTTC.

This clonotype occurred a few times. An end of the junction differs from the germline gene, which may be a read error. This chain links TRBV7-7 with TRBJ2-3; D unresolved. Germline V gene data show CDR1 as SSHAT and CDR2 as FNYEAQ (reference sequence). The CDR3 has 13 amino acids. The CDR3 protein is CASSYNYTDTQYF. In DNA form, the CDR3 reads TGTGCTAGCAGCTACAATTACACAGATACGCAGTATTTT.

This clonotype was recorded many times. One end of the junction varies from germline; a read error may be responsible. The chain employs TRBV12-3 or TRBV12-4 and TRBJ2-1; 7 bases match TRBD2. This CDR3 has 14 residues. CDR3 amino acids: CASSLGGGPNGQFF. As DNA, the CDR3 is TGTGCCAGCAGTTTAGGGGGGGGACCAAATGGGCAGTTCTTC.

The sample holds many counts of this clonotype. This sequence joins TRBV11-2 and TRBJ2-1; maybe TRBD2 (6 bases). Trimming shortened V by 5 bases and J by 9 bases, and 23 bases separated the two germline ends. The CDR3 sequence is 16 residues long. CDR1 and CDR2 from the germline V gene are SGHAT and FQNNGV. CDR3 sequence: CASSPGSIRDSGEQFF. The CDR3, as DNA: TGTGCCAGCAGCCCAGGGTCTATCAGGGACTCGGGTGAGCAGTTCTTC.

The chain links TRBV14 to TRBJ1-5; D is uncertain. This CDR3 is built from 16 residues. CDR1 and CDR2 from the germline V gene are SGHDN and FVKESK. V was pared by 0 bases and J by 4 bases, with 13 bases between. Written as DNA, the CDR3 is TGTGCCAGCAGCCAAGAGTGGACCCAAAGGAATCAGCCCCAGCATTTT. Amino acid sequence: CASSQEWTQRNQPQHF.

This clonotype was seen repeatedly, ten times or more. V and J are TRBV28 and TRBJ1-4; 7 bases match TRBD1. This CDR3 comprises 15 residues. Germline trimming cut 6 bases from V and 2 bases from J; bases unmatched to any gene: 6. Germline CDR1 and CDR2: MDHEN and SYDVKM. The CDR3 nucleotides are TGTGCCAGCAGCCGGGACAGCCCGACTAATGAAAAACTGTTTTTT. Protein sequence: CASSRDSPTNEKLFF.

This clonotype was picked up many times. The J gene is TRBJ2-1, the V gene TRBV2, with TRBD1 identical over 8 bases. The CDR3 spans 15 residues. Trimming cost V 0 bases and J 6 bases; bases outside gene matches: 4. CDR1 is SNHLY and CDR2 is FYNNEI in the germline V gene. Here the CDR3 reads CASSEAGQVGNEQFF. The CDR3 nucleotides read TGTGCCAGCAGTGAAGCGGGACAGGTCGGCAATGAGCAGTTCTTC.

This clonotype was observed a handful of times. This chain links TRBV25-1 with TRBJ2-1, with 7 bases aligning to TRBD2. CDR3 length: 16 residues. V gave up 2 bases and J gave up 5 bases; unmatched junction bases: 9. Per germline, CDR1 MGHDK and CDR2 SYGVNS. The CDR3 region has the DNA TGTGCCAGCAGTGAACTCCCTAGCGGTCCGAACAATGAGCAGTTCTTC. Protein product: CASSELPSGPNNEQFF.

This clonotype was detected ten times or more. The chain joins TRBV11-1 to TRBJ2-5; D uncertain. V dropped 5 bases and J dropped 5 bases, with 15 bases sitting between them. This CDR3 has 14 amino acids. The germline gives CDR1 SGHAT, CDR2 FQDESV (reference sequence). In DNA form, the CDR3 reads TGTGCCAGCAGCCCGACCCGGGCGAAGGAGACCCAGTACTTC. Translated, it gives CASSPTRAKETQYF.